Each of the 17 T cell receptor beta chains below was sequenced from the same sample in a study of T cell changes during pregnancy in multiple sclerosis. Sequencing was performed with immunoSEQ multiplex PCR; in TCRdb, only in-frame clones are kept and a portion is missing. Of tens of thousands of clones listed, around 93% are singletons. This specimen was CD8+ T cells from peripheral blood mononuclear cells, taken in the second trimester of pregnancy. Receptors originate from a female donor with multiple sclerosis, enrolled in a pregnancy study.

This chain links TRBV2 with TRBJ2-7; the D gene is possibly TRBD2 (5 bases). V lost 6 bases and J lost 4, with 13 bases in between. This CDR3 is 13 amino acids long. The V gene's germline CDR1 is SNHLY and CDR2 FYNNEI. This CDR3 reads CASSAGKLYEQYF. The DNA for the CDR3 is TGTGCCAGCAGCGCCGGGAAGTTATACGAGCAGTACTTC.

The chain couples TRBV7-9 to TRBJ2-3; D perhaps matches TRBD2 (6 bases). This CDR3 spans 17 amino acids. The V gene's germline CDR1 is SEHNR and CDR2 FQNEAQ (reference sequence). The V and J ends lost 6 bases and 4 bases respectively, with 23 bases between them. Written as DNA, the CDR3 is TGTGCCAGCAGATACCCTCGGCCAGCGGGTAGCGCAGATACGCAGTATTTT. Protein product: CASRYPRPAGSADTQYF. Using reference TRBV7-9 and TRBJ2-3 for the parts outside the CDR3, the full variable domain is DTGVSQNPRHKITKRGQNVTFRCDPISEHNRLYWYRQTLGQGPEFLTYFQNEAQLEKSRLLSDRFSAERPKGSFSTLEIQRTEQGDSAMYLCASRYPRPAGSADTQYFGPGTRLTVL.

This chain connects TRBV5-5 to TRBJ2-2; perhaps TRBD2 as D (7 bases). Germline V gene data show CDR1 as SGHKS and CDR2 as YYEKEE (reference sequence). CDR3 size: 13 residues. The ends were cut back, 6 bases at V and 10 bases at J, with 16 bases in the middle. In DNA, the CDR3 is TGTGCCAGCACGACGGCGGGGGCGGAGGAGCTGTTTTTT. Translating it yields CASTTAGAEELFF.

CDR3: CASSQVRQGEPYEQYF. The DNA for the CDR3 is TGTGCCAGCAGCCAAGTTCGCCAGGGGGAACCTTACGAGCAGTACTTC. V usage is TRBV4-2 and J usage is TRBJ2-7, with TRBD1 matching 7 bases. This CDR3 spans 16 amino acids. Per germline, CDR1 LGHNA and CDR2 YNFKEQ. V shed 1 base, J shed 4 bases, and the junction held 10 bases outside the gene matches.

This sequence joins TRBV2 and TRBJ1-5, with D perhaps matching TRBD1 (6 bases). The CDR3 consists of 16 residues. Trimming took off 3 bases at V and 5 bases at J, with 17 bases between the two ends. The germline gives CDR1 SNHLY, CDR2 FYNNEI. In DNA form, the CDR3 reads TGTGCCAGCAGTGAGAAGGCAGGGGTCTGGGATCAGCCCCAGCATTTT. Its translation is CASSEKAGVWDQPQHF.

At least ten counts were recorded for this clone. The rearrangement links TRBV10-3 to TRBJ2-7; 8 positions match TRBD1. The germline gives CDR1 ENHRY, CDR2 SYGVKD. Trimming took 9 bases from V and 3 from J; bases not matched to a gene: 7. This CDR3 has 13 residues. The CDR3 loop reads CAIGTGSLYEQYF. The DNA for the CDR3 is TGTGCCATAGGGACAGGCTCCCTCTACGAGCAGTACTTC.

The J gene is TRBJ2-2, the V gene TRBV5-1; 9 bases are a match to TRBD2. CDR1 and CDR2 from the germline V gene are SGHRS and YFSETQ. The ends lost 0 bases at V and 12 bases at J; junction bases unmatched: 6. The CDR3 is 14 amino acids. The CDR3: CASSLAVAGAQLFF. CDR3 coding DNA: TGCGCCAGCAGCTTGGCCGTAGCGGGGGCGCAGCTGTTTTTT.

The J gene is TRBJ2-3, the V gene TRBV19; 7 nucleotides line up with TRBD1. Germline-derived CDR1 and CDR2 are LNHDA and SQIVND (reference sequence). J lost 3 bases, V lost 5 bases, and 8 bases had no gene match. CDR3 length equals 15 residues. Here the CDR3 reads CASSPTRGQTDTQYF. The CDR3 nucleotides are TGTGCCAGTAGTCCCACGAGGGGGCAAACAGATACGCAGTATTTT.

The CDR3 nucleotides read TGTGCCAGCAGTAAAATCCGGGACAGATTAACTGAAGCTTTCTTT. Translation: CASSKIRDRLTEAFF. The gene calls are TRBV27 and TRBJ1-1; 7 nucleotides align to TRBD1. The J segment lost 5 bases and the V segment lost 5 bases, leaving 11 bases of the junction unmatched. The CDR3 is 15 residues long. Germline CDR1 is MNHEY and CDR2 is SMNVEV (reference sequence).

This clone was detected once. In nucleotides, the CDR3 is TGTGCCAGCAGCCTAGGGGGAGTGGGGGGGGAGACCCAGTACTTC. Translated, it gives CASSLGGVGGETQYF. The chain joins TRBV9 to TRBJ2-5, with TRBD2 as a possible D gene (7 bases). The germline V gene encodes CDR1 SGDLS and CDR2 YYNGEE. There are 15 residues in the CDR3. Trimming cost V 4 bases and J 5 bases, with 18 bases left between them.

This clone was seen once. The genes are TRBV19 and TRBJ1-5; 9 bases align to TRBD1. Trimming cost V 3 bases and J 2 bases; bases outside gene matches: 5. The CDR3 extends over 16 amino acids. The germline CDR1 and CDR2 sequences are LNHDA and SQIVND (reference sequence). As DNA, the CDR3 is TGTGCCAGTAGTATGGGCCGGGACAGGGGCAATCAGCCCCAGCATTTT. This codes for CASSMGRDRGNQPQHF.

J is TRBJ2-1 and V is TRBV27, with 8 bases that match TRBD2. V was pared by 8 bases and J by 7 bases, with 13 bases of the junction left unmatched. Germline-derived CDR1 and CDR2 are MNHEY and SMNVEV (reference sequence). The CDR3 is made up of 15 amino acids. CDR3: CASGIGTRDVNEQFF. For the CDR3, the DNA is TGTGCCAGCGGAATCGGGACTAGGGACGTGAATGAGCAGTTCTTC.

In DNA, the CDR3 is TGTGCCAGCAGCTATCCAGCTAGCGGGGGGGCGGGCGCAGATACGCAGTATTTT. This gives the protein CASSYPASGGAGADTQYF. This chain joins TRBV7-6 and TRBJ2-3, with TRBD2 identical over 12 bases. Germline V gene data show CDR1 as SGHVS and CDR2 as FNYEAQ. The V and J ends lost 4 bases and 4 bases, in that order; junction bases with no gene match: 12. The CDR3 spans 18 residues.

The J gene is TRBJ1-2, the V gene TRBV25-1; D perhaps matches TRBD1 (5 bases). The germline gives CDR1 MGHDK, CDR2 SYGVNS. This CDR3 is built from 14 residues. Trimming shortened V by 6 bases and J by 1 base, and 12 bases separated the two germline ends. The CDR3: CASRGLWGNYGYTF. In DNA form, the CDR3 reads TGTGCCAGCAGGGGGCTTTGGGGTAACTATGGCTACACCTTC.

This chain connects TRBV7-9 to TRBJ1-4; 9 bases line up with TRBD1. The CDR3 has 17 amino acids. CDR1 is SEHNR, CDR2 FQNEAQ, per germline (reference sequence). V lost 5 bases to trimming and J lost 6 bases; unmatched junction nucleotides: 13. The CDR3 sequence is CASSGPPSGQGHEKLFF. The CDR3 bases are TGTGCCAGCAGCGGTCCGCCTTCGGGACAGGGCCATGAAAAACTGTTTTTT.

The sample holds one count of this clone. The CDR3 protein is CASLARHLSNQPQHF. In DNA form, the CDR3 reads TGTGCCAGTCTCGCCAGACACCTCAGCAATCAGCCCCAGCATTTT. V gene TRBV19 combines with J gene TRBJ1-5; D not certain. This CDR3 has 15 residues. Per germline, CDR1 LNHDA and CDR2 SQIVND (reference sequence). The V end lost 8 bases, the J end lost 1 base, and 15 bases lay between the germline ends.

The chain joins TRBV27 to TRBJ2-1; D perhaps matches TRBD2 (6 bases). Between the trimmed V and J ends, which lost 3 bases and 1 base, there was a span of 28 bases. Germline V gives CDR1 MNHEY, CDR2 SMNVEV (reference sequence). The CDR3 has 21 amino acids. Here the CDR3 reads CASSFSPGSTSGVRSYNEQFF. The CDR3 region has the DNA TGTGCCAGCAGTTTTAGCCCGGGATCCACCTCGGGAGTGAGGTCCTACAATGAGCAGTTCTTC.